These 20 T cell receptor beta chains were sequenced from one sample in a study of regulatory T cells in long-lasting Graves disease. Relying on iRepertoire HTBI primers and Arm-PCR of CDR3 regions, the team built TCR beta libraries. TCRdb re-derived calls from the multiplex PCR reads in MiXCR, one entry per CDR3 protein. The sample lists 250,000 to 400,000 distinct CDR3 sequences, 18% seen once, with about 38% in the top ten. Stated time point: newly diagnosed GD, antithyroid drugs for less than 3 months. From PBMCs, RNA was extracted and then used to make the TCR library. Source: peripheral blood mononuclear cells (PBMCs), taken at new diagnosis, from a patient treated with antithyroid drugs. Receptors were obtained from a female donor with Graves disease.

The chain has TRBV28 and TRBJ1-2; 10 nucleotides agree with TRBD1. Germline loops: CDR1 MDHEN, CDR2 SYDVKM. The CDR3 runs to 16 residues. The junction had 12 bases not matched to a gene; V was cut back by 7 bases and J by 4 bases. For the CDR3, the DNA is TGTGCCAGCATCAATCCGGGACAGGGGAGTGGCTATGGCTACACCTTC. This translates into CASINPGQGSGYGYTF.

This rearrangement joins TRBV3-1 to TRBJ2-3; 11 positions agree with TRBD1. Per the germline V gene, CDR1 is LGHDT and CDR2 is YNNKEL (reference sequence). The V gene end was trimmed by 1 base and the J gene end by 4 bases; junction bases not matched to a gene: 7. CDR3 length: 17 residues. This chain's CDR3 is CASSQGYGTGGPDTQYF. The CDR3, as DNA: TGTGCCAGCAGCCAAGGATACGGGACAGGGGGGCCAGATACGCAGTATTTT.

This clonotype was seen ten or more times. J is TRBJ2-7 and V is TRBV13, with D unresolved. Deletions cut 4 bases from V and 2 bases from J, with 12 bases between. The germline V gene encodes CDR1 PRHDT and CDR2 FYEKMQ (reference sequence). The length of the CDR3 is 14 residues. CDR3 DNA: TGTGCCAGCAGCTCCCTTGGGAAGACCTACGAGCAGTACTTC. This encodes CASSSLGKTYEQYF.

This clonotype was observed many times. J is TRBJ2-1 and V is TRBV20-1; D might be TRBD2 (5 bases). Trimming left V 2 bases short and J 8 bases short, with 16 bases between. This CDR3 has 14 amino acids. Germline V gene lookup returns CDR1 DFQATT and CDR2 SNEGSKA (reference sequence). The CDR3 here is CSARTGMLVDEQFF. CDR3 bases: TGCAGTGCTAGAACCGGGATGCTTGTGGATGAGCAGTTCTTC.

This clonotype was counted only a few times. The CDR3 loop is CASSDGLRKVTQYF. In nucleotides, the CDR3 is TGTGCCAGCAGCGATGGACTAAGAAAGGTGACCCAGTACTTC. The rearrangement joins TRBV5-6 to TRBJ2-5; D is possibly TRBD2 (6 bases). V shed 4 bases and J shed 7 bases, with 17 bases lying between them. This CDR3 comprises 14 residues. Germline values: CDR1 SGHDT, CDR2 YYEEEE. Drawing the rest from reference TRBV5-6 and TRBJ2-5, the complete variable domain is DAGVTQSPTHLIKTRGQQVTLRCSPKSGHDTVSWYQQALGQGPQFIFQYYEEEERQRGNFPDRFSGHQFPNYSSELNVNALLLGDSALYLCASSDGLRKVTQYFGPGTRLLVL.

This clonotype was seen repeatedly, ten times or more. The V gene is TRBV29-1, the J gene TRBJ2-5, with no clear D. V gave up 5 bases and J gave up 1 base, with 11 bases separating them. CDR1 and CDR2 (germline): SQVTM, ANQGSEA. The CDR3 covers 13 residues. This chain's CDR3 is CSVRGPSQETQYF. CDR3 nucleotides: TGCAGCGTTCGTGGCCCGTCCCAAGAGACCCAGTACTTC.

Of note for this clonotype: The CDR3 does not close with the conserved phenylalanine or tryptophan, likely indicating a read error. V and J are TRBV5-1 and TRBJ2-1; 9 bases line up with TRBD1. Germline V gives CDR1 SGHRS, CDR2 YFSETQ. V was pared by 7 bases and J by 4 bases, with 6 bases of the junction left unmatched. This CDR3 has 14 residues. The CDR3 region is CASDRTGAYNEQFS. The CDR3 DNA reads TGCGCCAGCGATAGGACAGGGGCTTACAATGAGCAGTTCTCC.

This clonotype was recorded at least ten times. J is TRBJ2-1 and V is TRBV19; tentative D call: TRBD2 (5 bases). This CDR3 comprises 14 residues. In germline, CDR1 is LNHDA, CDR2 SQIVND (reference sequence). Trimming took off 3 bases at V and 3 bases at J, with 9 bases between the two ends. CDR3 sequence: CASSIPLDYNEQFF. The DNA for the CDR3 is TGTGCCAGTAGTATTCCACTAGACTACAATGAGCAGTTCTTC.

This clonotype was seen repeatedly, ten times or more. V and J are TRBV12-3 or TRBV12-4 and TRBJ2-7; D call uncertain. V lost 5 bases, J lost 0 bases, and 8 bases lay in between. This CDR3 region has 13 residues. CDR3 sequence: CASSVFSSYEQYF. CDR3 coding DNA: TGTGCCAGCAGTGTATTTAGCTCCTACGAGCAGTACTTC.

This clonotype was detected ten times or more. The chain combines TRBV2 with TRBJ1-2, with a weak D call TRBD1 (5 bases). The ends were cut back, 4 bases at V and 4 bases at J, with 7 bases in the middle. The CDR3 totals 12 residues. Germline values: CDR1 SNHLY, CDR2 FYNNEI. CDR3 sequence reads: CASSVGAYGYTF. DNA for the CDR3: TGTGCCAGCAGTGTAGGGGCCTATGGCTACACCTTC.

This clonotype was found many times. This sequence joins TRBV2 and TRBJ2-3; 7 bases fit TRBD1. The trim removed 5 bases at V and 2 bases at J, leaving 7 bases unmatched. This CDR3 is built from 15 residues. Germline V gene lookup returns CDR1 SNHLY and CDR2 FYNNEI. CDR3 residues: CASSLGTASTDTQYF. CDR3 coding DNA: TGTGCCAGCAGTCTAGGGACAGCTTCCACAGATACGCAGTATTTT.

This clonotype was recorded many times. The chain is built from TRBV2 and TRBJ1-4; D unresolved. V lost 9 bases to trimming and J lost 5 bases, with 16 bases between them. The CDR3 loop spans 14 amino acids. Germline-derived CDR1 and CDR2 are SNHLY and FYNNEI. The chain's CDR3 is CASKTTNTNEKLFF. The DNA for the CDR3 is TGTGCCAGTAAGACTACTAATACCAATGAAAAACTGTTTTTT.

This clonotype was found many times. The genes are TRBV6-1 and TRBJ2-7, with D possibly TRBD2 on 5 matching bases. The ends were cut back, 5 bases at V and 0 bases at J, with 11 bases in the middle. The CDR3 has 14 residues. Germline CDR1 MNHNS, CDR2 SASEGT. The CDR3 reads CASSPPGSSYEQYF. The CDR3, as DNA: TGTGCCAGCAGTCCCCCGGGGAGCTCCTACGAGCAGTACTTC.

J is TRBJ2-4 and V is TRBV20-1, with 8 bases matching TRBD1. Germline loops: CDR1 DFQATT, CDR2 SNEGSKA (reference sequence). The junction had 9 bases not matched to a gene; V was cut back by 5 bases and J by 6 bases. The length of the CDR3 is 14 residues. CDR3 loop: CSAEDRDSANIQYF. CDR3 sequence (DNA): TGCAGTGCTGAGGACAGGGACAGCGCAAACATTCAGTACTTC.

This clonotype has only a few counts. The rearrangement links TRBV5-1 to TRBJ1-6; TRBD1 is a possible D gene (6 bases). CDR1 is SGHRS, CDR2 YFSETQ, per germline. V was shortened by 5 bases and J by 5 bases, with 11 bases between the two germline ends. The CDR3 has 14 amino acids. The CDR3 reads CASRGGVDNSPLHF. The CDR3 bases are TGCGCCAGCAGAGGGGGGGTTGATAATTCACCCCTCCACTTT.

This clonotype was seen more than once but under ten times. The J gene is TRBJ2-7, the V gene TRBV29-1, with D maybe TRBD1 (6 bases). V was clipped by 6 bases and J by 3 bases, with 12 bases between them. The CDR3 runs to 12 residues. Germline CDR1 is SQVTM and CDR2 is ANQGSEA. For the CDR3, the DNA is TGCAGCGTCAGACAGGCCTACTACGAGCAGTACTTC. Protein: CSVRQAYYEQYF.

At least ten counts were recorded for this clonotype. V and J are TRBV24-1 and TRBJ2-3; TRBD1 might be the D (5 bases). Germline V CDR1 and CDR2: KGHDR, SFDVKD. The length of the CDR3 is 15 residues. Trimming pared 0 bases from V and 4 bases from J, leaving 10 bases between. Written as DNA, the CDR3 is TGTGCCACCAGTGATTTGGGGGCCATGGCAGATACGCAGTATTTT. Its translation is CATSDLGAMADTQYF.

The CDR3 here is CASSISGFDTYEQYF. CDR3 nucleotide sequence: TGTGCCAGTAGTATTTCCGGGTTTGATACCTACGAGCAGTACTTC. This chain links TRBV19 with TRBJ2-7; no clear D. Germline CDR1 reads LNHDA; CDR2 reads SQIVND (reference sequence). Trimming pared 3 bases from V and 2 bases from J, leaving 14 bases between. CDR3 length: 15 residues.

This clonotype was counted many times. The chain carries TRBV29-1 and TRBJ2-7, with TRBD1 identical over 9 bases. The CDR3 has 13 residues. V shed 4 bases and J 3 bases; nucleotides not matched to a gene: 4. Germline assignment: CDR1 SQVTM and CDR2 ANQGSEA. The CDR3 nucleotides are TGCAGCGTTGTGGGACAGGGACGCTACGAGCAGTACTTC. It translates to CSVVGQGRYEQYF.

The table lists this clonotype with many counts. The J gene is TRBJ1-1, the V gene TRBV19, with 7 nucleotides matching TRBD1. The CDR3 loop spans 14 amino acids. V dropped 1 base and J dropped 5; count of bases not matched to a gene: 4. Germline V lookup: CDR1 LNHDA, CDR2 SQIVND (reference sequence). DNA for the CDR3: TGTGCCAGTAGTATAGTGACAGGGAATACTGAAGCTTTCTTT. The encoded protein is CASSIVTGNTEAFF.